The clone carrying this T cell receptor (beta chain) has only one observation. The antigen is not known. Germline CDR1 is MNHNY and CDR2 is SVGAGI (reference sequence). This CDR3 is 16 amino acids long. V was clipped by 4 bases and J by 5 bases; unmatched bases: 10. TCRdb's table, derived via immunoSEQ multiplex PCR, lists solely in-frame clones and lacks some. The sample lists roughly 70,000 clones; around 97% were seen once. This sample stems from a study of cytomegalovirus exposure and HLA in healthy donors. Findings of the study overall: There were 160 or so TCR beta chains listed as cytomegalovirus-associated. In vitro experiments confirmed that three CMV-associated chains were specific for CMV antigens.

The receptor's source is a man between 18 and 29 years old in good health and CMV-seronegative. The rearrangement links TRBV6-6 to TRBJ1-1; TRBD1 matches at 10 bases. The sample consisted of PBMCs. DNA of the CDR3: TGTGCCAGCAGTTTAACTCCCGGGACAGGGGATACTGAAGCTTTCTTT. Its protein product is CASSLTPGTGDTEAFF.